This entry is about one T cell receptor beta chain. The data were obtained in a study of T cell responses to AZD1222 COVID-19 vaccine. Germline CDR1 and CDR2: KGHSH and LQKENI. The V end lost 5 bases, the J end lost 4 bases, and 11 bases lay between the germline ends. The CDR3 sequence is 13 residues long. Assay used: immunoSEQ multiplex PCR; TCRdb lists only in-frame clones, some missing. Of about 160,000 clones in the sample, around nine tenths were seen once. The sequence was collected from an adult who received the AZD1222 COVID-19 vaccine. The source was peripheral blood, collected 28 days after the second AZD1222 dose. This sequence joins TRBV18 and TRBJ1-1; D gene ambiguous. The CDR3 loop reads CASSDPVVTEAFF. DNA for the CDR3: TGTGCCAGCTCAGATCCCGTGGTCACTGAAGCTTTCTTT.